This T cell receptor beta chain comes out of a study of blood T cell repertoires in COVID-19. Here immunoSEQ multiplex PCR was the method, and the copy in TCRdb shows in-frame clones only, minus some. The sample shows 130,000 to 150,000 clones, roughly 83% of them seen only once. Germline-derived CDR1 and CDR2 are LGHNA and YSLEER. The CDR3 is 16 residues long. The V end was cut by 0 bases, the J end by 2 bases, with 8 bases between. The sequence derives from a woman in her 70s with COVID-19, enrolled during active disease. Material for sequencing was peripheral blood. The chain combines TRBV4-3 with TRBJ2-6; TRBD2 is a possible D gene (5 bases). CDR3 in DNA: TGCGCCAGCAGCCAAGATAGAGGGACTGGGGCCAACGTCCTGACTTTC. Protein product: CASSQDRGTGANVLTF.